This T cell receptor beta chain is from a study of beta chain features in type 1 diabetes. Study findings and constraints: Insertion counts at VDJ junctions were lower in type 1 diabetes patients, who also showed more deletions there. Researchers could not determine here whether HLA type influences TCRB rearrangement. Shortening that was moderate but significant affected the TCRB CDR3s of Type 1 diabetes patients in all four CD4+ subsets.

V lost 4 bases to trimming and J lost 4 bases, with 14 bases between them. This CDR3 region has 16 residues. CDR1 and CDR2 from the germline V gene are MNHEY and SVGAGI. The authors reverse transcribed all of the isolated RNA, so sequencing captured expressed TCRB transcripts. Clones were sequenced by immunoSEQ multiplex PCR, and TCRdb holds only the in-frame ones, with some missing. Among about 350,000 clones listed, roughly a fifth were seen once. In this sample, this clone turned up a few times. The antigen remains undetermined. V usage is TRBV6-5 and J usage is TRBJ2-6, with D hard to call. The source material was naive CD4+ T cells from blood. This receptor was identified in a woman between 18 and 29 years old in good health. The CDR3, as DNA: TGTGCCAGCAGTTCAAGCGCGGCCGCCGGGGCCAACGTCCTGACTTTC. Protein sequence: CASSSSAAAGANVLTF.